The source of this TCR beta chain is a study of blood T cell repertoires in COVID-19. Study-wide context: From the United States, Italy and Spain came samples of acute and convalescent COVID-19. Sample material is recorded as cDNA or gDNA derived from T cells, B-cell-depleted T cells, or PBMCs.

In the original analysis: Estimates of nucleated cell counts were drawn from the amplification of reference gene primers. TCRdb's copy holds only in-frame clones and misses some; the assay was immunoSEQ multiplex PCR. Clone size and V and J calls were adopted from that table, with D and trimming inferred from the DNA. The sample has some 150,000 clones, more than 80% seen once; the top ten hold around 10%. This CDR3 spans 13 amino acids. Germline V lookup: CDR1 SGHTA, CDR2 FQGTGA. V was trimmed by 2 bases and J by 4 bases, leaving 8 bases between them. Source material: peripheral blood. The chain couples TRBV7-3 to TRBJ2-5, with a weak D call TRBD1 (6 bases). This clonotype was obtained from a woman older than 75 in a cohort sampled during active or convalescent COVID-19. The CDR3 is CASSLGGTETQYF. The CDR3, as DNA: TGTGCCAGCAGCTTAGGGGGCACAGAGACCCAGTACTTC. The complete variable domain, with remaining parts taken from reference TRBV7-3 and TRBJ2-5, reads GAGVSQTPSNKVTEKGKYVELRCDPISGHTALYWYRQSLGQGPEFLIYFQGTGAADDSGLPNDRFFAVRPEGSVSTLKIQRTERGDSAVYLCASSLGGTETQYFGPGTRLLVL.